This record concerns one T cell receptor beta chain sequence. What antigen it recognizes has not been identified. The data are from a study of cytomegalovirus exposure and HLA in healthy donors (dated by TCRdb to 2015 to 2018). General notes on the study: An earlier analysis of several hundred of the donors reported 250 to 350 Gb of sequence data and roughly 100 million unique TCR beta sequences from roughly 180 million T cells. To predict cytomegalovirus infection status, the study combined high-throughput TCR immunosequencing, statistical association of individual TCRs with disease status, and machine learning. HLA typing covered class I and class II loci at four-digit resolution. To study patterns of TCR occurrence, a later analysis re-analyzed previously published TCR beta repertoires from several hundred donors and added high-resolution HLA genotyping. Roughly 300 gigabases of sequencing data and around 90 million unique TCR sequences made up an early release that covered nearly 650 HLA-typed donors. Donor age, sex, ethnicity and CMV serostatus were compiled alongside the repertoire data. The genetic ancestry cluster associated with self-reported Caucasian donors included about four fifths of the 350 to 500 genotyped donors. In a later genetic analysis, genome-wide SNP genotypes for 398 of the 666 donors were used, and that subset was treated as a discovery cohort. Roughly 5 DR-DQ haplotypes were handled as single units for association and clustering, since linkage in the cohort was strong. To decide whether each TCR beta V gene segment behaved as functional or pseudogenic, an earlier analysis of nearly 600 of the donors relied on high-throughput TCR beta sequencing. The study profiled the T cell repertoires of some 610 subjects by immunosequencing and related them to cytomegalovirus serostatus. On average, about 240,000 unique TCR beta nucleotide sequences were sequenced per donor among a few hundred genotyped donors of the cohort, with 15% to 20% of those sequences being non-productive. Every discovery cohort repertoire had been produced on one sequencing platform. Rather than drawing on any new phenotypic data, the later analysis identified candidate immune exposures from TCR beta sequences and the way those sequences occurred across donors. A separate validation cohort of approximately 130 different subjects was used in addition to the approximately 700-subject first cohort. The aim of the study was to test whether cataloging public T cell receptors could identify signatures of past pathogen exposure. The number of donors typed differed by locus, with 629-630 for A, B, C, DRB1 and DQB1, 522 for DQA1, 600 to 610 for DPA1, and about 450 for DPB1.

The cohort comprised some 730 healthy bone marrow donors. At the time of sampling, all cohort members were nominally healthy, though unrecorded immune exposures were likely present. The donor tested CMV seronegative, placing the donor among the 350 or so seronegative members of the cohort. Each donor provided a peripheral blood sample, and peripheral blood mononuclear cells were used for TCR beta sequencing. Genomic DNA was extracted from the blood cell samples with the Qiagen DNeasy Blood Extraction Kit. Library construction relied on the immunoSEQ multiplex PCR assay. The multiplex PCR relied on a mix of 60 forward primers for TCR Vbeta segments and 13 reverse primers for TCR Jbeta segments. Amplification of the CDR3 region of rearranged TCR beta genes was performed with a multiplex PCR assay on genomic DNA. Amplified TCR beta libraries were sequenced as 87-base-pair reads on the Illumina HiSeq System. The original pipeline was this. In a later analysis, some 80 million unique TCR beta chains were counted across the 690 or so repertoires, and approximately 9.9 million of these chains were shared by at least two donors. To remove PCR and sequencing errors, raw reads were error-corrected and collapsed into unique sequences using a nearest-neighbor algorithm that merged closely related sequences. CDR3 sequences were aligned to IMGT reference sequences to assign V, D and J gene segments. For a sequence to be retained, a match of at least six nucleotides was required to both a V gene segment and a J gene segment. Rearrangements were classified as productive when the CDR3 lacked stop codons and remained in frame with V and J, and all other rearrangements were classified as non-productive. Following IMGT convention, CDR3 was defined as the stretch from the second conserved V-encoded cysteine up to the conserved J-encoded phenylalanine. In an earlier analysis of roughly 610 of the donors, sequences lacking an unambiguous match to a single V gene segment were excluded. In an earlier analysis of a few hundred of the donors, a V segment was called functional when productive rearrangements were above 56.7%, and segregating when the standard deviation between donors exceeded 5%. A statistical classification framework was built to diagnose cytomegalovirus status from the catalog of TCR beta chain sequences. V and J gene assignment, in a later analysis, came from comparing TCR nucleotide sequences with IMGT/GENE-DB human TR gene sequences. Using the TCRdist pipeline, a later analysis assigned CDR3 sequences along with most-parsimonious VDJ recombination scenarios. In a later analysis, every TCR beta chain was defined by the combination of its CDR3 amino acid sequence and its V-gene family, and reads without a unique V-gene family were dropped. In a later analysis, approximately 640 highly shared, low-generation-probability nucleotide sequences were removed to address suspected cross-contamination and a sequencing artifact. In a later analysis, a clonal expansion index for each public chain was calculated from normalized within-repertoire ranks of inferred template counts. In a later analysis, generation probabilities were computed using a VDJ recombination model fitted to out-of-frame rearrangements, and the results were checked against IGoR. A later analysis scored TCR-TCR, TCR-HLA and TCR-CMV co-occurrence with hypergeometric tests, applying a repertoire-size bias correction to TCR pairs. In a later analysis, false discovery rates were estimated by permuting HLA or CMV assignments 20 times. In a later analysis, co-occurring TCRs were grouped with DBSCAN, and TCRdist sequence similarity was added when clustering was performed within HLA-allele-positive subsets. Repertoires with fewer than 30,000 or more than 120,000 public chains, plus five repertoires with anomalous nucleotide sharing, were excluded from co-occurrence clustering. The table comes from immuneACCESS by way of TCRdb, which keeps in-frame sequences with V and J called. Part of the clones is missing from these tables; in studies checked, under half for an unresolved V gene and the rest for unknown reasons. V and J calls plus clone size are reproduced from that table; the DNA served to infer D and trimming. For this sample, the table gives about 140,000 clones. The ten most abundant clones make up less than 3.5% of the sample.

What the study reported, not specific to this receptor: The classifier was reported to diagnose cytomegalovirus status with high specificity and sensitivity in both the original cohort and the validation cohort. It was suggested by the authors that the approach could potentially be generalized to other disease states and immunological phenotypes. Compared with the approximately 700-donor mean, donors in an Asian-associated ancestry cluster had fewer N-insertions in productive TCRs, according to a later genetic analysis. A later genetic analysis associated a missense DCLRE1C variant with V-gene and J-gene trimming of TCR beta chains, and an independent cohort replicated the association. Immune exposure information for the cohort was limited to CMV serostatus. This cohort had only TCR beta chains sequenced, and the lack of alpha or paired-chain data limited which features could be detected. A total of about 180 TCR beta chains were listed by the study as associated with cytomegalovirus. Because HLA typing was unavailable for some donors at each locus, only the typed subset was used in association tests. Specific HLA alleles were associated with roughly 17,000 TCR beta sequences at a false discovery rate of 0.05 in a later analysis. A few of the identified cytomegalovirus-associated TCR beta chains were confirmed in vitro to be specific for cytomegalovirus antigens. When HLA alleles, especially DR and DQ, strongly co-occurred, TCR associations were difficult to assign to individual alleles. The presence/absence analyses assumed that sequencing depth was roughly uniform across donors, and that assumption may not be true. A further reported finding was that TCR beta sequences accurately predicted the HLA-A and HLA-B alleles for most subjects in the first cohort. Correlated functional status among segregating V segments might be attributable to linkage disequilibrium, but an unknown experimental factor could not be ruled out. An earlier analysis of some 560 of the donors showed that most TCR beta V segments appeared in productive rearrangements either about 87% or about 30% of the time, which broadly matched IMGT annotations. A later analysis reported that several top co-occurrence clusters appeared linked to parvovirus B19, influenza, CMV and Epstein-Barr virus. Compared with equally common non-associated chains, HLA-associated TCR beta chains in a later analysis were more clonally expanded and had lower generation probabilities. A later analysis found that most CMV-associated TCR beta chains appeared HLA-restricted, with HLA associations seemingly driven largely by CMV exposure. Some IMGT-functional V segments, including TRBV6-2 and TRBV6-3, could not be told apart with the 87-base-pair reads, so those segments were excluded. Because counts were too low, about 15 rarely observed V segments, including chromosome 9 orphons, were left out of the earlier analysis of a few hundred of the donors. A group of highly shared sequence variants was considered likely to be a technical artifact of the sequencing pipeline. In a later analysis, TCR association rates were found to vary across HLA loci, with the most associated TCRs seen for DRB1 alleles and the fewest for HLA-C alleles. Most TCR sequences were seen in very few donors, while some public TCRs were found in many individuals.

V loses 2 bases, J loses 5 bases, and the germline ends lie 4 bases apart. From the cysteine up to the phenylalanine, the CDR3 has a length of 13 residues. Left in the record is the CDR3 DNA by itself, 39 bases read in frame from the first base. From a lookup of the germline V gene, CDR1 and CDR2 are MNHNS and SASEGT. Sequencing was performed on PBMCs. Recombination linked TRBV6-1 to TRBJ1-6, with no confident D gene call. The sequence was obtained from a man aged 35-49 years in good health and CMV-seronegative. CDR3 loop: CASSEQNNSPLHF. The nucleotides read TGTGCCAGCAGTGAACAGAATAATTCACCCCTCCACTTT.